These T cell receptor beta chains were read from a single sample in a study of cytomegalovirus exposure and HLA in healthy donors. Produced via immunoSEQ multiplex PCR; TCRdb's table is partial and in-frame only. In the table there are over 200,000 clones, more than 70% of which are singletons. The sequencing input was PBMCs. The receptor set was obtained from a human donor in good health. CDR3s include the opening cysteine and the closing phenylalanine or tryptophan. Fields, in order: V gene, D gene, J gene, clone size, CDR3 protein, CDR3 DNA. D genes are given only for firm matches. The size of a clone is reported for some rows only, either as once, few or many, or as a class for expanded clones.

V gene: TRBV7-9
D gene: NA
J gene: TRBJ2-7
clone size: NA
CDR3 protein: CASSPLAGSYEQYF
CDR3 DNA: TGTGCCAGCAGCCCCTTAGCCGGGTCCTACGAGCAGTACTTC

V gene: TRBV19
D gene: TRBD1
J gene: TRBJ2-5
clone size: NA
CDR3 protein: CASTTTTGGGETQYF
CDR3 DNA: TGTGCCAGTACCACAACGACAGGGGGAGGGGAGACCCAGTACTTC

V gene: TRBV4-2
D gene: TRBD2
J gene: TRBJ2-7
clone size: NA
CDR3 protein: CASSQGVSGRGYEQYF
CDR3 DNA: TGTGCCAGCAGCCAGGGGGTTAGCGGGAGGGGGTACGAGCAGTACTTC

V gene: TRBV7-3
D gene: NA
J gene: TRBJ2-3
clone size: once
CDR3 protein: CASSSEFSTDTQYF
CDR3 DNA: TGTGCCAGCAGCTCCGAGTTCAGCACAGATACGCAGTATTTT

V gene: TRBV4-1
D gene: NA
J gene: TRBJ1-3
clone size: NA
CDR3 protein: CASSLGLGGVTGNTIYF
CDR3 DNA: TGCGCCAGCAGCCTGGGGTTGGGGGGAGTCACTGGAAACACCATATATTTT

V gene: TRBV5-5
D gene: NA
J gene: TRBJ2-7
clone size: once
CDR3 protein: CASSLAQFSYEQYF
CDR3 DNA: TGTGCCAGCAGCTTGGCACAATTCTCCTACGAGCAGTACTTC

V gene: TRBV2
D gene: TRBD1
J gene: TRBJ2-3
clone size: NA
CDR3 protein: CASRFSGTATDTQYF
CDR3 DNA: TGTGCCAGCAGGTTTTCCGGGACAGCCACAGATACGCAGTATTTT

V gene: TRBV11-1
D gene: NA
J gene: TRBJ1-1
clone size: NA
CDR3 protein: CASSLRGGGTEAFF
CDR3 DNA: TGTGCCAGCAGCTTACGGGGGGGCGGCACTGAAGCTTTCTTT

V gene: TRBV28
D gene: NA
J gene: TRBJ2-7
clone size: NA
CDR3 protein: CASTPGDRAYEQYF
CDR3 DNA: TGTGCCAGCACCCCAGGGGACCGAGCCTACGAGCAGTACTTC

V gene: TRBV12-5
D gene: NA
J gene: TRBJ2-2
clone size: once
CDR3 protein: CASALTGELFF
CDR3 DNA: TGTGCTAGTGCTCTGACCGGGGAGCTGTTTTTT

V gene: TRBV28
D gene: NA
J gene: TRBJ2-3
clone size: NA
CDR3 protein: CATQAPRSLSTDTQYF
CDR3 DNA: TGTGCCACCCAGGCCCCCCGCTCCTTGAGCACAGATACGCAGTATTTT

V gene: TRBV5-4
D gene: NA
J gene: TRBJ1-3
clone size: NA
CDR3 protein: CASSLATSGNTIYF
CDR3 DNA: TGTGCCAGCAGCTTAGCCACCTCTGGAAACACCATATATTTT

V gene: TRBV4-1
D gene: NA
J gene: TRBJ2-1
clone size: NA
CDR3 protein: CASSQDPMYEQFF
CDR3 DNA: TGCGCCAGCAGCCAAGACCCCATGTATGAGCAGTTCTTC

V gene: TRBV11-2
D gene: NA
J gene: TRBJ2-4
clone size: NA
CDR3 protein: CASRKTALLAKNIQYF
CDR3 DNA: TGTGCCAGCCGCAAAACAGCCCTTCTAGCCAAAAACATTCAGTACTTC

V gene: TRBV10-3
D gene: NA
J gene: TRBJ2-7
clone size: NA
CDR3 protein: CAISESGTRRYEQYF
CDR3 DNA: TGTGCCATCAGTGAGTCCGGGACTCGACGTTACGAGCAGTACTTC

V gene: TRBV7-2
D gene: TRBD1
J gene: TRBJ1-2
clone size: once
CDR3 protein: CASSFSTGFRGGYTF
CDR3 DNA: TGTGCCAGCAGCTTTTCGACAGGGTTTCGAGGTGGCTACACCTTC

V gene: TRBV7-6
D gene: NA
J gene: TRBJ1-5
clone size: NA
CDR3 protein: CASSPQFSNQPQHF
CDR3 DNA: TGTGCCAGCAGCCCTCAGTTTAGCAATCAGCCCCAGCATTTT

V gene: TRBV14
D gene: NA
J gene: TRBJ2-7
clone size: NA
CDR3 protein: CASSAQQGRSYEQYF
CDR3 DNA: TGTGCCAGCAGCGCCCAACAGGGACGGTCCTACGAGCAGTACTTC

V gene: TRBV29-1
D gene: NA
J gene: TRBJ1-1
clone size: NA
CDR3 protein: CSVYGYLGNTEAFF
CDR3 DNA: TGCAGCGTTTACGGGTACCTTGGGAACACTGAAGCTTTCTTT

V gene: TRBV7-9
D gene: NA
J gene: TRBJ1-5
clone size: NA
CDR3 protein: CASSLAGGYSNQPQHF
CDR3 DNA: TGTGCCAGCAGCTTAGCGGGGGGGTATAGCAATCAGCCCCAGCATTTT

V gene: TRBV7-3
D gene: NA
J gene: TRBJ2-1
clone size: NA
CDR3 protein: CASSKRRGEQFF
CDR3 DNA: TGTGCCAGCAGCAAACGGCGGGGTGAGCAGTTCTTC

V gene: TRBV10-3
D gene: NA
J gene: TRBJ2-7
clone size: NA
CDR3 protein: CAISSTERYEQYF
CDR3 DNA: TGTGCCATCAGCTCGACAGAGCGCTACGAGCAGTACTTC

V gene: TRBV28
D gene: NA
J gene: TRBJ1-2
clone size: NA
CDR3 protein: CASSFLRSFNYGYTF
CDR3 DNA: TGTGCCAGCAGTTTCCTCCGGTCGTTTAACTATGGCTACACCTTC

V gene: TRBV2
D gene: TRBD1
J gene: TRBJ2-4
clone size: NA
CDR3 protein: CASGDRQNIQYF
CDR3 DNA: TGTGCCAGCGGGGACAGGCAAAACATTCAGTACTTC

V gene: TRBV19
D gene: TRBD1
J gene: TRBJ1-1
clone size: few
CDR3 protein: CASMDRATEAFF
CDR3 DNA: TGTGCCAGCATGGACAGGGCCACTGAAGCTTTCTTT

V gene: TRBV2
D gene: NA
J gene: TRBJ2-2
clone size: NA
CDR3 protein: CASSEGTANTGELFF
CDR3 DNA: TGTGCCAGCAGTGAAGGGACAGCGAACACCGGGGAGCTGTTTTTT

V gene: TRBV7-3
D gene: NA
J gene: TRBJ2-1
clone size: NA
CDR3 protein: CASSLGGFSNEQFF
CDR3 DNA: TGTGCCAGCAGCTTGGGCGGGTTTTCCAATGAGCAGTTCTTC

V gene: TRBV25-1
D gene: NA
J gene: TRBJ1-1
clone size: NA
CDR3 protein: CASRQSSEAFF
CDR3 DNA: TGTGCCAGCAGACAGAGCTCCGAAGCTTTCTTT

V gene: TRBV19
D gene: TRBD1
J gene: TRBJ1-2
clone size: NA
CDR3 protein: CASSMSGTDYGYTF
CDR3 DNA: TGTGCCAGTAGTATGTCGGGGACAGACTATGGCTACACCTTC

V gene: TRBV28
D gene: TRBD1
J gene: TRBJ2-4
clone size: NA
CDR3 protein: CASRTPGQGAYVTGIQYF
CDR3 DNA: TGTGCCAGCAGAACACCGGGACAGGGGGCCTATGTCACGGGCATTCAGTACTTC

V gene: TRBV28
D gene: NA
J gene: TRBJ1-4
clone size: NA
CDR3 protein: CASSFGGLLGEKLFF
CDR3 DNA: TGTGCCAGCAGTTTCGGGGGGCTTTTGGGTGAAAAACTGTTTTTT

V gene: TRBV2
D gene: NA
J gene: TRBJ2-3
clone size: NA
CDR3 protein: CASSAEQISTDTQYF
CDR3 DNA: TGTGCCAGCAGTGCGGAGCAGATTAGCACAGATACGCAGTATTTT

V gene: TRBV5-6
D gene: TRBD1
J gene: TRBJ2-5
clone size: once
CDR3 protein: CASSLPGTAQETQYF
CDR3 DNA: TGTGCCAGCAGCTTGCCGGGGACAGCCCAAGAGACCCAGTACTTC

V gene: TRBV4-1
D gene: TRBD2
J gene: TRBJ2-2
clone size: NA
CDR3 protein: CASSQDSSGRASGELFF
CDR3 DNA: TGCGCCAGCAGCCAAGATTCGAGCGGGAGGGCCTCCGGGGAGCTGTTTTTT

V gene: TRBV19
D gene: TRBD2
J gene: TRBJ2-3
clone size: NA
CDR3 protein: CASSIEGAYSGRTDTQYF
CDR3 DNA: TGTGCCAGTAGTATAGAAGGAGCATACAGCGGGAGAACAGATACGCAGTATTTT

V gene: TRBV12-5
D gene: TRBD2
J gene: TRBJ2-3
clone size: NA
CDR3 protein: CASGLTSWTDTQYF
CDR3 DNA: TGTGCTAGTGGCTTGACTAGCTGGACAGATACGCAGTATTTT

V gene: TRBV2
D gene: TRBD2
J gene: TRBJ2-1
clone size: NA
CDR3 protein: CASSFSGNEQFF
CDR3 DNA: TGTGCCAGCAGTTTCAGCGGGAACGAGCAGTTCTTC

V gene: TRBV7-9
D gene: NA
J gene: TRBJ2-5
clone size: NA
CDR3 protein: CASSPSRFNRETQYF
CDR3 DNA: TGTGCCAGCAGCCCTAGCAGATTTAATCGGGAGACCCAGTACTTC

V gene: TRBV28
D gene: TRBD2
J gene: TRBJ2-7
clone size: once
CDR3 protein: CASSSGTSGNYEQYF
CDR3 DNA: TGTGCCAGCAGCTCTGGGACTAGCGGCAACTACGAGCAGTACTTC

V gene: TRBV9
D gene: TRBD2
J gene: TRBJ2-1
clone size: NA
CDR3 protein: CASSTRTSASYNEQFF
CDR3 DNA: TGTGCCAGCAGCACCCGGACTAGCGCCTCCTACAATGAGCAGTTCTTC

V gene: TRBV19
D gene: NA
J gene: TRBJ1-5
clone size: few
CDR3 protein: CASSIGRGGGYQPQHF
CDR3 DNA: TGTGCCAGTAGTATAGGCAGAGGGGGGGGATATCAGCCCCAGCATTTT

V gene: TRBV21-1
D gene: NA
J gene: TRBJ2-7
clone size: NA
CDR3 protein: CASSKVGLAGDYEQYF
CDR3 DNA: TGTGCCAGCAGCAAAGTTGGGCTAGCGGGAGATTACGAGCAGTACTTC

V gene: TRBV11-2
D gene: TRBD1
J gene: TRBJ1-4
clone size: NA
CDR3 protein: CASSLATGLNEKLFF
CDR3 DNA: TGTGCCAGCAGCTTAGCGACAGGGCTTAATGAAAAACTGTTTTTT

V gene: TRBV27
D gene: TRBD1
J gene: TRBJ1-1
clone size: NA
CDR3 protein: CASSSHLGGSAGAHGDTEAFF
CDR3 DNA: TGTGCCAGCAGTTCCCACTTAGGGGGCTCGGCAGGGGCCCACGGGGACACTGAAGCTTTCTTT

V gene: TRBV10-3
D gene: NA
J gene: TRBJ2-3
clone size: few
CDR3 protein: CAISDSLERSDTQYF
CDR3 DNA: TGTGCCATCAGTGATAGTTTGGAGAGGTCGGATACGCAGTATTTT

V gene: TRBV6-5
D gene: NA
J gene: TRBJ1-2
clone size: NA
CDR3 protein: CASSNREGGYGYTF
CDR3 DNA: TGTGCCAGCAGCAACAGGGAGGGAGGCTATGGCTACACCTTC

V gene: TRBV5-6
D gene: TRBD1
J gene: TRBJ2-1
clone size: NA
CDR3 protein: CASSPKTGGYNNEQFF
CDR3 DNA: TGTGCCAGCAGCCCTAAGACAGGGGGTTATAACAATGAGCAGTTCTTC

V gene: TRBV6-5
D gene: NA
J gene: TRBJ2-3
clone size: NA
CDR3 protein: CASSPRGTSTDTQYF
CDR3 DNA: TGTGCCAGCAGCCCACGCGGAACTAGCACAGATACGCAGTATTTT

V gene: TRBV10-3
D gene: TRBD2
J gene: TRBJ2-3
clone size: NA
CDR3 protein: CAINMGLAGGDTQYF
CDR3 DNA: TGTGCCATCAATATGGGACTAGCGGGAGGCGATACGCAGTATTTT

V gene: TRBV18
D gene: NA
J gene: TRBJ2-6
clone size: NA
CDR3 protein: CASSPPGSGANVLTF
CDR3 DNA: TGTGCCAGCTCACCACCCGGCTCTGGGGCCAACGTCCTGACTTTC

V gene: TRBV7-2
D gene: TRBD1
J gene: TRBJ1-1
clone size: once
CDR3 protein: CASSPQGAMNTEAFF
CDR3 DNA: TGTGCCAGCAGCCCCCAGGGGGCGATGAACACTGAAGCTTTCTTT

V gene: TRBV5-4
D gene: TRBD1
J gene: TRBJ2-1
clone size: NA
CDR3 protein: CASALNRGHEQFF
CDR3 DNA: TGTGCCAGCGCCCTGAACAGGGGTCATGAGCAGTTCTTC

V gene: TRBV7-2
D gene: NA
J gene: TRBJ1-5
clone size: NA
CDR3 protein: CASNEGGGSQPQHF
CDR3 DNA: TGTGCCAGCAACGAGGGGGGGGGCAGTCAGCCCCAGCATTTT

V gene: TRBV7-9
D gene: TRBD2
J gene: TRBJ2-5
clone size: NA
CDR3 protein: CASSPTWGLEGETQYF
CDR3 DNA: TGTGCCAGCAGCCCAACCTGGGGACTAGAAGGAGAGACCCAGTACTTC

V gene: TRBV4-1
D gene: TRBD1
J gene: TRBJ2-5
clone size: NA
CDR3 protein: CASSQEITTGKETQYF
CDR3 DNA: TGCGCCAGCAGCCAAGAAATTACGACAGGGAAAGAGACCCAGTACTTC